The entry below gives a single T cell receptor (beta chain) sequence along with its context. The antigen is unknown. Germline values: CDR1 SGHKS, CDR2 YYEKEE (reference sequence). V was pared by 6 bases and J by 6 bases, with 8 bases of the junction left unmatched. The CDR3 spans 14 residues. Treatment specified: roughly 10-day PBMC culture with coronavirus spike peptide pools or control peptides (ViraFEST assay). Researchers used the Oncomine TCR Beta short-read assay to sequence DNA from cultured CD4+ T cells. Genomic DNA from cultured CD4+ T cells was extracted. TCRdb recomputed calls from the PCR reads with MiXCR, one row per CDR3 protein. The data hold about 18,000 distinct CDR3 sequences, with approximately 60% observed a single time. The record originates from a study of vaccination and CD4 T cells after COVID-19. About the study: Convalescent participants consisted of six males and four females, two being Hispanic. Sampling after COVID took place at a median of around 110 days (range 35 to 161) following diagnosis.

Sequencing was carried out using CD4+ T cells from blood, cultured in vitro. J is TRBJ2-2 and V is TRBV5-5; TRBD1 matches 7 bases. The receptor comes from a human donor who had recovered from COVID-19. The CDR3 coding sequence is TGTGCCAGCACCCTGACAGGGCGGCCCGGGGAGCTGTTTTTT. Its protein is CASTLTGRPGELFF.